These 6 T cell receptor beta chains were sequenced from one sample in a study of control samples from healthy donors and cancer patients. The method was immunoSEQ multiplex PCR; TCRdb's version includes in-frame clones alone and lacks a portion of them. The repertoire holds some 410,000 clones, with 90% as singletons. Input material: PBMCs. The receptors were gathered from a middle-aged man with head and neck cancer.

The chain combines TRBV4-3 with TRBJ1-1; a possible D gene is TRBD1 (5 bases). Germline V lookup: CDR1 LGHNA, CDR2 YSLEER. The CDR3 runs 14 residues. Trimming pared 4 bases from V and 1 base from J, leaving 10 bases between. This CDR3 reads CASSPKRGNTEAFF. CDR3 nucleotides: TGCGCCAGCAGCCCCAAAAGGGGGAACACTGAAGCTTTCTTT.

V usage is TRBV29-1 and J usage is TRBJ1-1; the D is unclear. This CDR3 is built from 12 residues. Trimming pared 4 bases from V and 7 bases from J, leaving 13 bases between. CDR1 and CDR2 from the germline V gene are SQVTM and ANQGSEA. CDR3 protein: CSVVSRPNEAFF. The CDR3, as DNA: TGCAGCGTTGTGTCCAGGCCCAATGAAGCTTTCTTT.

This clone was picked up one time. The chain uses TRBV7-3 and TRBJ2-2; D is unclear. Germline CDR1 is SGHTA and CDR2 is FQGTGA. The germline V and J ends were trimmed by 5 bases and 5 bases, with 6 bases remaining between them. The CDR3 runs 12 residues. CDR3 DNA sequence: TGTGCCAGCAGCCTAAGAACCGGGGAGCTGTTTTTT. Protein: CASSLRTGELFF. The full variable domain, in which reference TRBV7-3 and TRBJ2-2 provide the parts outside the CDR3, is GAGVSQTPSNKVTEKGKYVELRCDPISGHTALYWYRQSLGQGPEFLIYFQGTGAADDSGLPNDRFFAVRPEGSVSTLKIQRTERGDSAVYLCASSLRTGELFFGEGSRLTVL.

The V gene is TRBV30, the J gene TRBJ1-1; TRBD1 might be the D (5 bases). Germline CDR1 reads GTSNPN; CDR2 reads SVGIG (reference sequence). The ends were cut back, 8 bases at V and 1 base at J, with 14 bases in the middle. CDR3 length: 13 amino acids. In DNA, the CDR3 is TGTGCCGGCGGCGGGACCCCGAACACTGAAGCTTTCTTT. Translating gives CAGGGTPNTEAFF.

The genes are TRBV11-2 and TRBJ2-7, with 14 bases matching TRBD2. Trimming cost V 6 bases and J 2 bases; bases outside gene matches: 12. The germline gives CDR1 SGHAT, CDR2 FQNNGV. The CDR3 is made up of 18 amino acids. In DNA, the CDR3 is TGTGCCAGCAGTTCGCTGGCCGGGACTAGCGGGAGAGCCTACGAGCAGTACTTC. It is translated as CASSSLAGTSGRAYEQYF.

The V gene is TRBV15, the J gene TRBJ1-2; D gene unclear. Per germline, CDR1 LNHNV and CDR2 YYDKDF (reference sequence). V lost 1 base, J lost 0 bases, and 9 bases lay in between. This CDR3 is built from 15 residues. The CDR3 region is CATSRANRPNYGYTF. The CDR3 nucleotides are TGTGCCACCAGCAGAGCCAACAGACCTAACTATGGCTACACCTTC.